The 27 T cell receptor beta chains in this list originate from one sample, sequenced in a study of shared clonotypes between healthy human individuals. Repertoires were generated with immunoSEQ multiplex PCR, while TCRdb's copy carries only in-frame clones and drops some. The sample yields just over 2,000,000 clones, about 95% seen once. Input material: naive CD4+ T cells sorted from blood. Subset noted: CD45RA+ positively selected. All receptors come from a man aged 18 to 30 in good health.

V usage is TRBV10-2 and J usage is TRBJ1-6; D is possibly TRBD1 (6 bases). Germline V gene lookup returns CDR1 WSHSY and CDR2 SAAADI. Trimming shortened V by 7 bases and J by 7 bases, and 20 bases separated the two germline ends. The CDR3 consists of 16 residues. Here the CDR3 reads CASTRSFDRSNSPLHF. DNA for the CDR3: TGCGCCAGCACCCGTTCGTTTGACAGGTCGAATTCACCCCTCCACTTT.

The V and J genes are TRBV9 and TRBJ1-1; no definite D call. This CDR3 spans 14 amino acids. The germline CDR1 and CDR2 sequences are SGDLS and YYNGEE. The V and J ends lost 4 bases and 4 bases respectively, with 14 bases between them. The CDR3 sequence: CASSLGPEGTEAFF. The CDR3, as DNA: TGTGCCAGCAGCCTTGGACCGGAAGGCACTGAAGCTTTCTTT.

The chain recombines TRBV5-5 with TRBJ2-7; 8 positions match TRBD2. Germline V lookup: CDR1 SGHKS, CDR2 YYEKEE (reference sequence). The CDR3 is 14 residues long. V gave up 6 bases and J gave up 0 bases; unmatched junction bases: 5. CDR3 nucleotide sequence: TGTGCCAGCAAGGTAGGACTAGCCTCCTACGAGCAGTACTTC. Translated, it gives CASKVGLASYEQYF.

This clone showed up many times. The rearrangement links TRBV30 to TRBJ1-6; possibly TRBD1 for D (5 bases). V lost 0 bases, J lost 6 bases, and 9 bases lay in between. Per the germline V gene, CDR1 is GTSNPN and CDR2 is SVGIG (reference sequence). The CDR3 consists of 14 residues. The CDR3 nucleotides read TGTGCCTGGAGTGTTGAGGGACGTAATTCACCCCTCCACTTT. Protein: CAWSVEGRNSPLHF.

V is TRBV6-5 and J is TRBJ2-5; unclear D gene. The CDR3 has 15 residues. Deletions cut 7 bases from V and 1 base from J, with 16 bases between. CDR1 and CDR2 (germline): MNHEY, SVGAGI. The CDR3 loop is CASTRRAYPQETQYF. CDR3 in DNA: TGTGCCAGCACCCGAAGGGCCTACCCCCAAGAGACCCAGTACTTC.

This chain joins TRBV5-1 and TRBJ2-7; D ambiguous. The V gene's germline CDR1 is SGHRS and CDR2 YFSETQ. CDR3 length equals 15 residues. Trimming removed 0 bases at V and 2 bases at J, with 12 bases between. Here the CDR3 reads CASSLGGRNAYEQYF. The CDR3 DNA follows: TGCGCCAGCAGCTTGGGAGGCCGGAATGCCTACGAGCAGTACTTC.

The chain employs TRBV19 and TRBJ2-1; D is undetermined. Between the trimmed V and J ends, which lost 1 base and 9 bases, there was a span of 7 bases. The germline V gene has CDR1 LNHDA and CDR2 SQIVND (reference sequence). This CDR3 is 12 amino acids long. Here the CDR3 DNA reads TGTGCCAGTAGTATAGCTGTCAGTGAGCAGTTCTTC. Protein: CASSIAVSEQFF.

V is TRBV6-1 and J is TRBJ2-5; D is unresolved. The CDR3 extends over 13 amino acids. Germline values: CDR1 MNHNS, CDR2 SASEGT. Trimming cost V 6 bases and J 4 bases, with 12 bases left between them. This CDR3 reads CASRKDGRETQYF. CDR3 nucleotide sequence: TGTGCCAGCAGGAAGGATGGTAGAGAGACCCAGTACTTC.

V gene TRBV10-3 combines with J gene TRBJ2-1, with 9 bases lining up with TRBD1. The CDR3 has 15 residues. Trimming removed 6 bases from V and 4 bases from J; junction bases left unmatched: 7. Germline V gene lookup returns CDR1 ENHRY and CDR2 SYGVKD. In DNA, the CDR3 is TGTGCCATCAGCTCCGGGACAGGGTCTTACAATGAGCAGTTCTTC. It codes for CAISSGTGSYNEQFF.

This sequence joins TRBV5-1 and TRBJ1-3; the match to TRBD1 covers 9 bases. The CDR3 length is 16 residues. Germline loops: CDR1 SGHRS, CDR2 YFSETQ. V lost 0 bases to trimming and J lost 4 bases; unmatched junction nucleotides: 5. Here the CDR3 reads CASSLGQQGAGNTIYF. The CDR3 nucleotides read TGCGCCAGCAGCTTGGGACAACAGGGGGCAGGAAACACCATATATTTT.

The V and J genes are TRBV10-2 and TRBJ2-1; TRBD2 matches 10 bases. The CDR3 has 19 residues. Germline CDR1 is WSHSY and CDR2 is SAAADI. V lost 3 bases and J lost 0; bases outside the gene matches: 11. CDR3 coding DNA: TGCGCCAGCAGTGAAATAGCGGGGGGTTGGATGAGCTCCTACAATGAGCAGTTCTTC. Its protein is CASSEIAGGWMSSYNEQFF.

The chain has TRBV5-1 and TRBJ2-4; D perhaps matches TRBD1 (5 bases). Germline V lookup: CDR1 SGHRS, CDR2 YFSETQ. V was clipped by 0 bases and J by 7 bases, with 11 bases between them. The CDR3 is made up of 14 amino acids. The DNA of the CDR3 is TGCGCCAGCAGCTTGGAGGGCAGGGCGAACATTCAGTACTTC. Translating gives CASSLEGRANIQYF.

This clone has just a few counts. This chain connects TRBV19 to TRBJ2-1, with D tentatively TRBD1 or TRBD2 (7 bases each). Germline V gene sequence: CDR1 LNHDA, CDR2 SQIVND (reference sequence). The CDR3 is 13 residues long. Trimming shortened V by 7 bases and J by 5 bases, and 12 bases separated the two germline ends. The DNA of the CDR3 is TGTGCCAGTAATCAGGGGGGGAACAATGAGCAGTTCTTC. Translation gives CASNQGGNNEQFF.

The DNA for the CDR3 is TGCGCCAGCAGCCGTGGACGAGACTCTGGAAACACCATATATTTT. Its translation is CASSRGRDSGNTIYF. The chain joins TRBV4-1 to TRBJ1-3; D unclear. Germline values: CDR1 MGHRA, CDR2 YSYEKL. Trimming stripped 4 bases from V and 0 bases from J, with 10 bases between. The CDR3 length is 15 residues.

J is TRBJ1-1 and V is TRBV10-3; 7 nucleotides line up with TRBD1. The germline CDR1 and CDR2 sequences are ENHRY and SYGVKD. The V segment lost 6 bases and the J segment 2 bases; nucleotides outside the gene matches: 6. This CDR3 has 14 residues. CDR3 protein: CAIRAGQVNTEAFF. CDR3 sequence (DNA): TGTGCCATCAGAGCCGGACAGGTTAACACTGAAGCTTTCTTT.

Of note for this clone: At the DNA level, this CDR3 is encoded by other sequences in the same sample as well. The CDR3 DNA reads TGTGCCAGCTCACCTCCCGGGACTACCTACGAGCAGTACTTC. It specifies CASSPPGTTYEQYF. The chain has TRBV18 and TRBJ2-7, with 7 bases that match TRBD2. This CDR3 is 14 amino acids long. CDR1 KGHSH and CDR2 LQKENI come from the germline V gene. Trimming removed 3 bases from V and 2 bases from J; junction bases left unmatched: 4.

Of note for this clone: The sample has other DNA sequences that encode this CDR3 too. The V gene is TRBV5-1, the J gene TRBJ2-7, with D tentatively TRBD1 (6 bases). Trimming cost V 2 bases and J 0 bases, with 12 bases left between them. The CDR3 is 15 residues long. Germline V gene sequence: CDR1 SGHRS, CDR2 YFSETQ. As DNA, the CDR3 is TGCGCCAGCAGCTTAGGAGTCAGGGGCTCCTACGAGCAGTACTTC. This gives the protein CASSLGVRGSYEQYF.

This clone was seen once. The sample contains more than one DNA sequence encoding this CDR3. CDR3 residues: CAWSSGVETQYF. DNA of the CDR3: TGTGCCTGGAGTTCAGGGGTAGAAACCCAGTACTTC. The chain has TRBV30 and TRBJ2-5, with D perhaps matching TRBD1 (6 bases). The V and J ends lost 2 bases and 8 bases respectively, with 12 bases between them. The CDR3 totals 12 residues. Germline CDR1 is GTSNPN and CDR2 is SVGIG (reference sequence). Variable domain in full (rest from reference TRBV30 and TRBJ2-5): SQTIHQWPATLVQPVGSPLSLECTVEGTSNPNLYWYRQAAGRGLQLLFYSVGIGQISSEVPQNLSASRPQDRQFILSSKKLLLSDSGFYLCAWSSGVETQYFGPGTRLLVL.

As for this clone: Additional DNA sequences in this sample encode the identical CDR3. V is TRBV6-5 and J is TRBJ2-3; D possibly corresponds to TRBD1 (6 bases). Germline loops: CDR1 MNHEY, CDR2 SVGAGI. The V and J ends lost 6 bases and 6 bases respectively, with 7 bases between them. The CDR3 contains 11 residues. The CDR3 nucleotides are TGTGCCAGCAGCACAGGGGATACGCAGTATTTT. It encodes CASSTGDTQYF.

This clone was recorded once. The chain joins TRBV4-1 to TRBJ2-7; tentative D call: TRBD2 (5 bases). The V and J ends lost 3 bases and 7 bases respectively, with 13 bases between them. CDR1 MGHRA and CDR2 YSYEKL come from the germline V gene. The CDR3 covers 13 residues. In DNA, the CDR3 is TGCGCCAGCAGCCAGATCGGGGTGAGGGAGCAGTACTTC. Protein sequence: CASSQIGVREQYF.

The chain links TRBV11-2 to TRBJ2-5; possible D gene TRBD2, 5 bases. The CDR3 length is 15 residues. From germline, CDR1 is SGHAT and CDR2 FQNNGV. The V gene lost 2 bases and the J gene lost 5 bases, with 15 bases spanning the gap. Written as DNA, the CDR3 is TGTGCCAGCAGCTTAAGCGGAAAGGTTTTTGAGACCCAGTACTTC. Its translation is CASSLSGKVFETQYF.

V and J are TRBV11-3 and TRBJ1-5; TRBD1 is a possible D gene (6 bases). Per the germline V gene, CDR1 is SGHNT and CDR2 is YENEEA. The ends were cut back, 8 bases at V and 2 bases at J, with 7 bases in the middle. This CDR3 has 12 residues. The CDR3 sequence is CASSGGNQPQHF. The CDR3 DNA sequence: TGTGCCAGCTCAGGGGGCAATCAGCCCCAGCATTTT.

This clone was observed a single time. V and J are TRBV19 and TRBJ1-2; a possible D gene is TRBD1 (5 bases). Trimming shortened V by 6 bases and J by 4 bases, and 15 bases separated the two germline ends. Germline-derived CDR1 and CDR2 are LNHDA and SQIVND (reference sequence). This CDR3 spans 14 amino acids. CDR3 sequence (DNA): TGTGCCAGTAGCCACCCTGACAGAATCTATGGCTACACCTTC. Its protein product is CASSHPDRIYGYTF.

The chain combines TRBV5-8 with TRBJ1-5; a possible D gene is TRBD1 (5 bases). V lost 0 bases, J lost 3 bases, and 7 bases lay in between. Germline V CDR1 and CDR2: SGHTS, YDEGEE. The CDR3 covers 14 residues. The CDR3 nucleotides read TGTGCCAGCAGCTTGGACAGGTTCAATCAGCCCCAGCATTTT. This sequence encodes CASSLDRFNQPQHF.

The chain recombines TRBV7-8 with TRBJ1-6; 8 nucleotides match TRBD1. This CDR3 has 17 amino acids. The germline CDR1 and CDR2 sequences are SGHVS and FQNEAQ. After removal of 1 base from V and 3 bases from J, the junction contained 5 bases not matched to a gene. The CDR3 nucleotides are TGTGCCAGCAGCTTAGTAGCAGGGGGCTTCTATAATTCACCCCTCCACTTT. This encodes CASSLVAGGFYNSPLHF.

This chain joins TRBV2 and TRBJ2-3, with 7 bases lining up with TRBD2. The CDR3 length is 14 residues. The V gene end was trimmed by 6 bases and the J gene end by 2 bases; junction bases not matched to a gene: 5. CDR1 and CDR2 (germline): SNHLY, FYNNEI. The CDR3 bases are TGTGCCAGCAGGCCTCTAGCGGCCACAGATACGCAGTATTTT. Translated, it gives CASRPLAATDTQYF.

Comments on this clone: The same CDR3 also results from other DNA sequences found in this sample. This chain connects TRBV11-2 to TRBJ2-5, with 9 bases identical to TRBD2. CDR3 length equals 13 residues. The germline V gene has CDR1 SGHAT and CDR2 FQNNGV. V was pared by 4 bases and J by 5 bases, with 2 bases of the junction left unmatched. The CDR3 bases are TGTGCCAGCAGCTCCGGACTAGCGGAGACCCAGTACTTC. Translated, it gives CASSSGLAETQYF.